The 13 T cell receptor beta chains below come from one sample, sequenced in a study of Tregs in tolerant kidney transplant recipients. The data were produced by immunoSEQ multiplex PCR, yet TCRdb's version contains in-frame clones alone and is incomplete. The sample has about 240,000 clones, roughly 84% seen once; the top ten hold roughly 0.67%. Sequencing was done on a sample of CD4+ T cells from blood. These receptors were obtained from a human donor in good health.

The rearrangement links TRBV30 to TRBJ2-2; TRBD1 or TRBD2 may be the D gene (5 bases each). CDR1 and CDR2 from the germline V gene are GTSNPN and SVGIG (reference sequence). The V end was cut by 4 bases, the J end by 1 base, with 16 bases between. The CDR3 has 16 residues. CDR3 in DNA: TGTGCCTGGAACCCGTTAGGGACCGTGAACACCGGGGAGCTGTTTTTT. Protein sequence: CAWNPLGTVNTGELFF.

This chain links TRBV4-1 with TRBJ2-7; D is ambiguous. Germline assignment: CDR1 MGHRA and CDR2 YSYEKL. This CDR3 is 15 amino acids long. Trimming took 0 bases from V and 4 from J, leaving 13 bases between them. The CDR3 DNA follows: TGCGCCAGCAGCCAAGATCACACCATAGGATACGAGCAGTACTTC. It is translated as CASSQDHTIGYEQYF.

The CDR3 DNA is TGCAGCGCTATGACAGGGGGCCCCAATCAGCCCCAGCATTTT. Translated, it gives CSAMTGGPNQPQHF. The chain is built from TRBV29-1 and TRBJ1-5, with TRBD1 identical over 10 bases. The CDR3 has 14 residues. Germline assignment: CDR1 SQVTM and CDR2 ANQGSEA. V lost 7 bases and J lost 3; bases outside the gene matches: 6. The full variable domain, its missing parts supplied by reference TRBV29-1 and TRBJ1-5, is SAVISQKPSRDICQRGTSLTIQCQVDSQVTMMFWYRQQPGQSLTLIATANQGSEATYESGFVIDKFPISRPNLTFSTLTVSNMSPEDSSIYLCSAMTGGPNQPQHFGDGTRLSIL.

The chain has TRBV5-1 and TRBJ2-7; D gene unclear. The CDR3 has 13 amino acids. Trimming took 0 bases from V and 3 from J, leaving 7 bases between them. The germline V gene encodes CDR1 SGHRS and CDR2 YFSETQ. CDR3 DNA sequence: TGCGCCAGCAGCTTGGGCCAAGACTACGAGCAGTACTTC. Protein: CASSLGQDYEQYF.

The rearrangement links TRBV10-3 to TRBJ1-6; perhaps TRBD1 as D (6 bases). The CDR3 length is 14 residues. CDR1 is ENHRY, CDR2 SYGVKD, per germline. V was clipped by 6 bases and J by 3 bases, with 9 bases between them. The CDR3 here is CAISRDIYNSPLHF. CDR3 coding DNA: TGTGCCATCAGCCGGGACATCTATAATTCACCCCTCCACTTT.

This rearrangement joins TRBV29-1 to TRBJ2-5; D gene ambiguous. In germline, CDR1 is SQVTM, CDR2 ANQGSEA. The V gene lost 4 bases and the J gene lost 0 bases, with 3 bases spanning the gap. This CDR3 comprises 11 residues. CDR3 protein: CSVANQETQYF. The CDR3 DNA reads as TGCAGCGTTGCCAACCAAGAGACCCAGTACTTC.

CDR3 coding DNA: TGTGCCAGCAGTCGGATGGGGGGAGAGCAGTACTTC. Protein: CASSRMGGEQYF. V and J are TRBV6-1 and TRBJ2-7; D possibly corresponds to TRBD2 (6 bases). Germline V CDR1 and CDR2: MNHNS, SASEGT. Trimming removed 5 bases at V and 7 bases at J, with 12 bases between. CDR3 length: 12 residues.

This clone was found a few times. This chain uses TRBV18 with TRBJ2-6; D is possibly TRBD1 or TRBD2 (5 bases each). V lost 8 bases and J 1 base, leaving 24 bases between the germline ends. CDR1 and CDR2 (germline): KGHSH, LQKENI. This CDR3 is 19 amino acids long. The CDR3 is CASRPGQGGPGSGANVLTF. CDR3 coding DNA: TGTGCCAGCCGCCCGGGGCAGGGTGGTCCAGGGTCTGGGGCCAACGTCCTGACTTTC.

The genes are TRBV5-1 and TRBJ2-5; D ambiguous. The CDR3 contains 13 residues. CDR1 is SGHRS and CDR2 is YFSETQ in the germline V gene. V lost 1 base, J lost 5 bases, and 9 bases lay in between. The CDR3 loop is CASSLNRLETQYF. The DNA for the CDR3 is TGCGCCAGCAGCTTGAATAGACTCGAGACCCAGTACTTC.

The chain recombines TRBV2 with TRBJ2-3; 8 bases agree with TRBD2. The V and J ends lost 0 bases and 14 bases, in that order; junction bases with no gene match: 13. The CDR3 is 15 residues long. Germline V lookup: CDR1 SNHLY, CDR2 FYNNEI. The CDR3 coding sequence is TGTGCCAGCAGTGAAGCGCATCTTCCGGGGGGGCTGGTGTATTTT. This translates into CASSEAHLPGGLVYF. Full variable domain (missing parts from reference TRBV2 and TRBJ2-3): EPEVTQTPSHQVTQMGQEVILRCVPISNHLYFYWYRQILGQKVEFLVSFYNNEISEKSEIFDDQFSVERPDGSNFTLKIRSTKLEDSAMYFCASSEAHLPGGLVYFGPGTRLTVL.

The V call is TRBV5-5, the J call TRBJ1-1; D gene ambiguous. The CDR3 extends over 16 amino acids. The V gene's germline CDR1 is SGHKS and CDR2 YYEKEE (reference sequence). Trimming removed 1 base from V and 1 base from J, with 14 bases in between. The CDR3 reads CASSLSGDGPNTEAFF. The CDR3 DNA follows: TGTGCCAGCAGCTTGTCTGGGGATGGCCCGAACACTGAAGCTTTCTTT.

This sequence joins TRBV5-1 and TRBJ2-1; weak D call: TRBD2 (5 bases). Germline loops: CDR1 SGHRS, CDR2 YFSETQ. Trimming cost V 0 bases and J 4 bases, with 8 bases left between them. This CDR3 is built from 14 residues. The CDR3 reads CASSLVGGYNEQFF. CDR3 coding DNA: TGCGCCAGCAGCTTGGTTGGAGGATACAATGAGCAGTTCTTC.

The chain employs TRBV7-9 and TRBJ2-2; TRBD2 is a possible D gene (6 bases). The CDR3 covers 14 residues. V lost 3 bases, J lost 4 bases, and 9 bases lay in between. Per germline, CDR1 SEHNR and CDR2 FQNEAQ (reference sequence). The CDR3 bases are TGTGCCAGCAGCTTTGGAGGGGCCACCGGGGAGCTGTTTTTT. Translation: CASSFGGATGELFF. Full variable domain (missing parts from reference TRBV7-9 and TRBJ2-2): DTGVSQNPRHKITKRGQNVTFRCDPISEHNRLYWYRQTLGQGPEFLTYFQNEAQLEKSRLLSDRFSAERPKGSFSTLEIQRTEQGDSAMYLCASSFGGATGELFFGEGSRLTVL.